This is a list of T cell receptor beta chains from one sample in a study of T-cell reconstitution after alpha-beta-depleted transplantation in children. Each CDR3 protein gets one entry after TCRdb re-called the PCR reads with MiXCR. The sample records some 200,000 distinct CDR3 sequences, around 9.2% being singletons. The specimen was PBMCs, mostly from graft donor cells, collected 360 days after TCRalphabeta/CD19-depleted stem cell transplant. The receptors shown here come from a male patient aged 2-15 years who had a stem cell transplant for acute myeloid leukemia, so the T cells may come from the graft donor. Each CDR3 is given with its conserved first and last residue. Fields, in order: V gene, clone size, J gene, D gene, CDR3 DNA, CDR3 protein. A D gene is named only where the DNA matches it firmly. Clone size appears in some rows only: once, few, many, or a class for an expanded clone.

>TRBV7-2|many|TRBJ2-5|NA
TGTGCCAGCAGCCCAGGTCGTTCAGGGACCCAGTACTTC
CASSPGRSGTQYF
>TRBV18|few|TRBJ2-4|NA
TGTGCCAGCTCACCAACAGGGCGAGGGATAATGGCCAAAAACATTCAGTACTTC
CASSPTGRGIMAKNIQYF
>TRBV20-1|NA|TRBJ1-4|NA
TGCAGTGCTAGACGGGGACAAAAGGGCGAAAAACTGTTTTTT
CSARRGQKGEKLFF
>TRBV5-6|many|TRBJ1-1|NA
TGTGCCAGCAGCAAACAGAATATTGAAGCTTTCTTT
CASSKQNIEAFF
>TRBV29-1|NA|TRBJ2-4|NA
TGCAGCGTCCAGGCGCAGGGGGGCGTCATTCAGTACTTC
CSVQAQGGVIQYF
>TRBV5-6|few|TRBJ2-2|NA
TGTGCCAGCAGCTGGATCTTTGCTAGAACGGAGGCCGGGGAGCTGTTTTTT
CASSWIFARTEAGELFF
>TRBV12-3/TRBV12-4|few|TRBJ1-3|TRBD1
TGTGCCAGCAGTTCCCCGACCGGGACAGGGGCCCTCGTAACTGGAAACACCATATATTTT
CASSSPTGTGALVTGNTIYF
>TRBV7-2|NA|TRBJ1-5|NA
TGTGCCAGCAGCTTAGATTCCGGGGGTGGACAGCCCCAGCATTTT
CASSLDSGGGQPQHF
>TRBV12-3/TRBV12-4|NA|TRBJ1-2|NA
TGTGCCAGCAGTTTTCCCAGCGGCTATGGCTACACCTTC
CASSFPSGYGYTF
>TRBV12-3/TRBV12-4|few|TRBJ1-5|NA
TGTGCCAGCAGTTTATTGCAGGGCGGGAGTCAGCCCCAGCATTTT
CASSLLQGGSQPQHF
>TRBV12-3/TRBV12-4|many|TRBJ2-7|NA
TGTGCCAGCAGTTTAGATGGCCCGTGGCAGACCTACGAGCAGTACTTC
CASSLDGPWQTYEQYF
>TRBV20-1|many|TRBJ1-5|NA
TGCAGTGCGAACAGGGAAACTGATCAGCCCCAGCATTTT
CSANRETDQPQHF
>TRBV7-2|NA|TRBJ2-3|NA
TGTGCCAGCAGCTTTTCGCTAGCCTCAGATACGCAGTATTTT
CASSFSLASDTQYF
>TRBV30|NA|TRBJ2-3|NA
TGTGCCTGTTCGAAGGCTAGCACAGATACGCAGTATTTT
CACSKASTDTQYF
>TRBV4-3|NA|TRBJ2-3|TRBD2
TGCGCCAGCAGCCAAGAGTCCGGGACTAGCGCCTCCACAGATACGCAGTATTTT
CASSQESGTSASTDTQYF
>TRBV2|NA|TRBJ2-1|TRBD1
TGTGCCAGCAGTGAGGACCTACAGGGGGCCCCCTCCTACAATGAGCAGTTCTTC
CASSEDLQGAPSYNEQFF